This TCR beta chain was profiled in a study of blood T cell repertoires in COVID-19. Turning to the study itself: There were acute and convalescent COVID-19 samples, and they came from the United States, Italy and Spain. PBMCs, B-cell-depleted T cells, or T cells provided the cDNA or gDNA that made up the material.

CDR1 is DFQATT, CDR2 SNEGSKA, per germline (reference sequence). The CDR3 is 18 residues long. V lost 3 bases and J lost 7, with 27 bases in between. Here immunoSEQ multiplex PCR was the method, and the copy in TCRdb shows in-frame clones only, minus some. Here the sample spans fewer than 300,000 clones, 90% being singletons. All recovered Cohort 3 donors got two negative PCRs, got clearance, or saw symptom resolution. J is TRBJ2-2 and V is TRBV20-1; weak D call: TRBD2 (6 bases). The specimen was PBMCs or T cells enriched from blood (not recorded which). The clonotype was recovered from a woman in her thirties who had recovered from COVID-19. The chain's CDR3 is CSASAIDLAATKGGELFF. CDR3 nucleotide sequence: TGCAGTGCTAGTGCGATAGACTTAGCGGCGACAAAGGGCGGGGAGCTGTTTTTT.